A single sample is the source of the 30 T cell receptor beta chains below, sequenced in a study of blood T cells in healthy people across ages. For the second PCR, which ran for about 6 to 11 cycles, a sample-barcoded 5' primer and a J-beta primer mix were used. One entry per CDR3 protein, called by TCRdb with MiXCR from the 5' RACE reads. The data show roughly 1.7 million distinct CDR3 sequences, with 34% seen just once and about 11% held by the top ten. Sequenced sample: blood. These receptor sequences come from a woman younger than 45 in good health.

V is TRBV6-1 and J is TRBJ1-6, with no clear D. V dropped 1 base and J dropped 3 bases, with 10 bases sitting between them. Germline loops: CDR1 MNHNS, CDR2 SASEGT. The CDR3 runs to 16 residues. CDR3 nucleotide sequence: TGTGCCAGCAGTGAAGTTACGGCGGTCTATAATTCACCCCTCCACTTT. The encoded protein is CASSEVTAVYNSPLHF.

For this clonotype: Mismatch with germline at one junction end may stem from a read error. CDR3 bases: TGTGTCAGCAGATCGACTAGCGGCTACGAGCAGTACTTC. Its protein is CVSRSTSGYEQYF. The rearrangement joins TRBV28 to TRBJ2-7, with 9 bases identical to TRBD2. CDR1 and CDR2 (germline): MDHEN, SYDVKM. This CDR3 comprises 13 residues.

The gene calls are TRBV20-1 and TRBJ2-3; 13 nucleotides align to TRBD2. The CDR3 length is 22 residues. The ends lost 3 bases at V and 0 bases at J; junction bases unmatched: 21. The germline gives CDR1 DFQATT, CDR2 SNEGSKA (reference sequence). CDR3 residues: CSASWLGGTSGTHGGSTDTQYF. CDR3 sequence (DNA): TGCAGTGCTAGTTGGCTGGGGGGGACTAGCGGGACCCATGGCGGAAGCACAGATACGCAGTATTTT.

This clonotype turned up a few times. This rearrangement joins TRBV20-1 to TRBJ2-5; no clear D. Germline V lookup: CDR1 DFQATT, CDR2 SNEGSKA (reference sequence). Between the trimmed V and J ends, which lost 1 base and 5 bases, there was a span of 8 bases. This CDR3 is built from 12 residues. CDR3 DNA sequence: TGCAGTGCTAGAGTGGGCATGGAGACCCAGTACTTC. Translated: CSARVGMETQYF.

The chain carries TRBV9 and TRBJ2-4; TRBD2 aligns across 14 bases. After removal of 0 bases from V and 0 bases from J, the junction contained 5 bases not matched to a gene. This CDR3 spans 19 amino acids. CDR1 and CDR2 from the germline V gene are SGDLS and YYNGEE. The CDR3 region has the DNA TGTGCCAGCAGCGTAGGGAGACTAGCGGGGGGGCTAGCCAAAAACATTCAGTACTTC. It specifies CASSVGRLAGGLAKNIQYF.

V and J are TRBV15 and TRBJ2-1; maybe TRBD2 (6 bases). In germline, CDR1 is LNHNV, CDR2 YYDKDF (reference sequence). CDR3 size: 14 residues. Trimming removed 0 bases at V and 7 bases at J, with 10 bases between. The CDR3 here is CATSRDGTLNEQFF. CDR3 nucleotides: TGTGCCACCAGCAGAGATGGGACTCTAAATGAGCAGTTCTTC.

Only one count was recorded for this clonotype. The chain links TRBV11-2 to TRBJ2-7; TRBD1 is a possible D gene (5 bases). CDR3 length equals 13 residues. Trimming cost V 5 bases and J 5 bases, with 13 bases left between them. From germline, CDR1 is SGHAT and CDR2 FQNNGV. The DNA for the CDR3 is TGTGCCAGCAGCGACCAGGGTAACCACGAGCAGTACTTC. Protein product: CASSDQGNHEQYF.

The gene calls are TRBV27 and TRBJ1-1; the D gene is possibly TRBD1 (5 bases). The CDR3 runs to 13 residues. Trimming took 3 bases from V and 10 from J, leaving 15 bases between them. The germline gives CDR1 MNHEY, CDR2 SMNVEV (reference sequence). The DNA for the CDR3 is TGTGCCAGCAGTTTCCAGGGTTGGACGCTAGCTTTCTTT. Amino acids: CASSFQGWTLAFF.

This clonotype has more than one count but fewer than ten. This chain links TRBV27 with TRBJ2-3, with a possible D match to TRBD2 (5 bases). V was clipped by 4 bases and J by 7 bases, with 9 bases between them. This CDR3 has 12 amino acids. The germline V gene encodes CDR1 MNHEY and CDR2 SMNVEV (reference sequence). The CDR3 coding sequence is TGTGCCAGCAGTTCAGGCGGGCATACGCAGTATTTT. Translated, it gives CASSSGGHTQYF.

This clonotype appeared once. One junction end disagrees with the germline gene, perhaps due to a read error. CDR3 region: CGARGGSGDTQYF. The DNA for the CDR3 is TGCGGTGCTAGGGGGGGTTCCGGAGATACGCAGTATTTT. The chain has TRBV20-1 and TRBJ2-3; a weak D match, TRBD2 (7 bases). The CDR3 length is 13 residues. From germline, CDR1 is DFQATT and CDR2 SNEGSKA (reference sequence).

J is TRBJ1-5 and V is TRBV30; a weak D match, TRBD1 (5 bases). Trimming shortened V by 8 bases and J by 6 bases, and 14 bases separated the two germline ends. The CDR3 spans 12 residues. Per germline, CDR1 GTSNPN and CDR2 SVGIG (reference sequence). Written as DNA, the CDR3 is TGTGCCCCCGACAGCGATGGTCAGCCCCAGCATTTT. Its protein product is CAPDSDGQPQHF.

This clonotype was picked up a small number of times. The chain is built from TRBV6-1 and TRBJ2-7, with D uncertain. CDR1 MNHNS and CDR2 SASEGT come from the germline V gene. The germline V and J ends were trimmed by 4 bases and 0 bases, with 13 bases remaining between them. This CDR3 spans 15 amino acids. The CDR3 loop is CASSVRPHISYEQYF. CDR3 in DNA: TGTGCCAGCAGTGTTCGCCCACATATCTCCTACGAGCAGTACTTC.

The chain has TRBV5-1 and TRBJ2-1; weak D call: TRBD1 (7 bases). In germline, CDR1 is SGHRS, CDR2 YFSETQ. This CDR3 is 18 amino acids long. V was clipped by 0 bases and J by 0 bases, with 16 bases between them. The CDR3: CASSLERQGLSSYNEQFF. CDR3 DNA sequence: TGCGCCAGCAGCTTGGAGCGACAGGGACTTAGCTCCTACAATGAGCAGTTCTTC.

This clonotype came up a few times. The CDR3 region has the DNA TGTGCCAGCAGTTCAATTGTGGGTCCTTCCTACGAGCAGTACTTC. It codes for CASSSIVGPSYEQYF. The V call is TRBV27, the J call TRBJ2-7, with D uncertain. Trimming pared 4 bases from V and 1 base from J, leaving 14 bases between. Germline CDR1 MNHEY, CDR2 SMNVEV (reference sequence). The CDR3 totals 15 residues.

This chain joins TRBV5-1 and TRBJ2-7; 8 nucleotides line up with TRBD1. The CDR3 runs to 16 residues. CDR1 SGHRS and CDR2 YFSETQ come from the germline V gene. The V gene end was trimmed by 0 bases and the J gene end by 6 bases; junction bases not matched to a gene: 11. This chain's CDR3 is CASSLGSTGERAEQYF. In nucleotides, the CDR3 is TGCGCCAGCAGCTTGGGATCGACAGGGGAGAGGGCCGAGCAGTACTTC.

The V gene is TRBV11-2, the J gene TRBJ2-1; D is uncertain. The germline V gene has CDR1 SGHAT and CDR2 FQNNGV. V was clipped by 2 bases and J by 9 bases, with 8 bases between them. This CDR3 comprises 12 residues. DNA for the CDR3: TGTGCCAGCAGCTTATTAGTCGGTGAGCAGTTCTTC. As protein: CASSLLVGEQFF.

V usage is TRBV11-3 and J usage is TRBJ2-1, with 8 bases that match TRBD1. With 0 bases clipped from V and 2 bases from J, the junction kept 3 bases outside the gene matches. Germline V lookup: CDR1 SGHNT, CDR2 YENEEA. The CDR3 sequence is 16 residues long. CDR3 loop: CASSLEGQGPYNEQFF. The DNA for the CDR3 is TGTGCCAGCAGCTTAGAAGGACAGGGCCCCTACAATGAGCAGTTCTTC.

This clonotype was counted between two and nine times. V usage is TRBV24-1 and J usage is TRBJ2-5, with 7 positions matching TRBD2. V dropped 5 bases and J dropped 5; count of bases not matched to a gene: 7. The CDR3 consists of 14 residues. Germline V lookup: CDR1 KGHDR, CDR2 SFDVKD. The CDR3, as DNA: TGTGCCACCAGTGGGGGAGGGGTCAGGGAGACCCAGTACTTC. It encodes CATSGGGVRETQYF.

This clonotype was counted between two and nine times. The gene calls are TRBV20-1 and TRBJ1-5, with D tentatively TRBD1 (5 bases). V was pared by 3 bases and J by 2 bases, with 20 bases between. The CDR3 extends over 17 amino acids. Germline CDR1 DFQATT, CDR2 SNEGSKA (reference sequence). This chain's CDR3 is CSARSQGTGRGNQPQHF. The CDR3 bases are TGCAGTGCTAGGAGTCAGGGAACTGGCCGGGGCAATCAGCCCCAGCATTTT.

V is TRBV4-1 and J is TRBJ2-5; D not certain. Trimming removed 1 base from V and 2 bases from J, with 11 bases in between. CDR1 and CDR2 from the germline V gene are MGHRA and YSYEKL. The CDR3 is 15 residues long. The CDR3 DNA is TGCGCCAGCAGCCAAGGCACGACCCCACAAGAGACCCAGTACTTC. It encodes CASSQGTTPQETQYF.

The table lists this clonotype with a few counts. The rearrangement uses TRBV5-1 and TRBJ2-1; TRBD1 aligns across 8 bases. Germline CDR1 and CDR2: SGHRS and YFSETQ. The CDR3 length is 21 residues. Unmatched junction bases numbered 22, after V lost 0 bases and J lost 5 bases. The CDR3 nucleotides read TGCGCCAGCAGCTTGGGCCTGGGGGGACAGGCCTCGATAGGCCACAACAATGAGCAGTTCTTC. It is translated as CASSLGLGGQASIGHNNEQFF.

The sample holds a few counts of this clonotype. V usage is TRBV28 and J usage is TRBJ2-1; TRBD2 matches at 8 bases. The CDR3 sequence is 14 residues long. CDR1 is MDHEN and CDR2 is SYDVKM in the germline V gene. V trimming: 3 bases; J trimming: 8 bases; junction bases outside the gene matches: 6. The CDR3 is CASSFGSGSDEQFF. In DNA form, the CDR3 reads TGTGCCAGCAGTTTCGGAAGCGGGAGTGATGAGCAGTTCTTC.

The chain has TRBV7-3 and TRBJ2-5; the match to TRBD1 covers 9 bases. The J segment lost 5 bases and the V segment lost 4 bases, leaving 8 bases of the junction unmatched. The CDR3 contains 15 residues. CDR1 is SGHTA and CDR2 is FQGTGA in the germline V gene. The chain's CDR3 is CASSSGQGTHETQYF. CDR3 in DNA: TGTGCCAGCAGCTCCGGACAGGGGACACACGAGACCCAGTACTTC.

This clonotype was detected only a few times. The V and J genes are TRBV29-1 and TRBJ2-7; 9 nucleotides align to TRBD1. Germline CDR1 SQVTM, CDR2 ANQGSEA. This CDR3 spans 14 amino acids. The junction had 10 bases not matched to a gene; V was cut back by 6 bases and J by 4 bases. CDR3 region: CSVAEGTGQYEQYF. The DNA of the CDR3 is TGCAGCGTCGCTGAGGGGACAGGGCAGTACGAGCAGTACTTC.

The chain employs TRBV29-1 and TRBJ1-3; weak D call: TRBD1 (5 bases). This CDR3 is 12 amino acids long. Trimming left V 5 bases short and J 4 bases short, with 9 bases between. CDR1 SQVTM and CDR2 ANQGSEA come from the germline V gene. CDR3 DNA sequence: TGCAGCGTTTGGGGACGGGGAAACACCATATATTTT. Its protein is CSVWGRGNTIYF. Using reference TRBV29-1 and TRBJ1-3 for the parts outside the CDR3, the full variable domain is SAVISQKPSRDICQRGTSLTIQCQVDSQVTMMFWYRQQPGQSLTLIATANQGSEATYESGFVIDKFPISRPNLTFSTLTVSNMSPEDSSIYLCSVWGRGNTIYFGEGSWLTVV.

The gene calls are TRBV12-3 or TRBV12-4 and TRBJ1-1; 7 nucleotides agree with TRBD1. V was clipped by 7 bases and J by 7 bases; unmatched bases: 18. The CDR3 covers 16 residues. Written as DNA, the CDR3 is TGTGCCAGCACCCCAGGGACAGCGGGCTTAAGTCATGAAGCTTTCTTT. Its protein is CASTPGTAGLSHEAFF.

In this sample, this clonotype turned up many times. The CDR3 here is CASSGQLNTEAFF. Written as DNA, the CDR3 is TGTGCCAGCAGTGGACAGCTAAACACTGAAGCTTTCTTT. The rearrangement joins TRBV2 to TRBJ1-1; the D gene is possibly TRBD1 (5 bases). The CDR3 contains 13 residues. Deletions cut 4 bases from V and 2 bases from J, with 8 bases between. Germline-derived CDR1 and CDR2 are SNHLY and FYNNEI.

This clonotype has a count of ten or more. The chain joins TRBV9 to TRBJ2-5; 8 bases are a match to TRBD2. Germline lookup yields CDR1 SGDLS and CDR2 YYNGEE. Trimming at V came to 2 bases and at J to 0 bases, leaving 6 bases not matched to a gene. The CDR3 is made up of 16 amino acids. The CDR3 sequence: CASSVSSGSYQETQYF. The CDR3 DNA is TGTGCCAGCAGCGTCTCTAGCGGGTCCTACCAAGAGACCCAGTACTTC. The whole variable domain, filled in from reference TRBV9 and TRBJ2-5, reads DSGVTQTPKHLITATGQRVTLRCSPRSGDLSVYWYQQSLDQGLQFLIQYYNGEERAKGNILERFSAQQFPDLHSELNLSSLELGDSALYFCASSVSSGSYQETQYFGPGTRLLVL.

The V gene is TRBV11-2, the J gene TRBJ2-1, with D perhaps TRBD1 (5 bases). V lost 5 bases and J lost 6, with 11 bases in between. The CDR3 consists of 13 residues. The germline V gene has CDR1 SGHAT and CDR2 FQNNGV. Written as DNA, the CDR3 is TGTGCCAGCAGCCCCAATCAGGGCAATGAGCAGTTCTTC. Its translation: CASSPNQGNEQFF.

This clonotype was found a few times. The rearrangement joins TRBV28 to TRBJ2-3; 7 bases map to TRBD2. J was trimmed by 2 bases and V by 8 bases; bases with no gene match: 7. This CDR3 has 14 residues. Germline V gives CDR1 MDHEN, CDR2 SYDVKM. The CDR3 spells CASVPSGNTDTQYF. The CDR3 DNA follows: TGTGCCAGCGTCCCTAGCGGAAACACAGATACGCAGTATTTT.